Listed below are T cell receptor beta chains from one sample, sequenced in a study of post-analysis software for immune sequencing data. Each CDR3 protein is one row after TCRdb ran MiXCR on the PCR reads. In the table there are hundreds of thousands of distinct CDR3 sequences, roughly three fifths of which are singletons. Sequencing input: blood. The receptors shown here come from a girl aged 2 to 10 with multiple sclerosis. Both conserved end residues are part of each CDR3. A D gene is named only where the DNA matches it firmly. Size is stated for part of the rows, as once, few or many counts, or as a class when the clone is expanded.

TGCAGCGTTCGAGGGGCAGGGGGCTCAGATACGCAGTATTTT	CSVRGAGGSDTQYF	TRBD1	14	few	TRBJ2-3	TRBV29-1
TGTGCCACCGCTATGGGTTCAGGGAATTCACCCCTCCACTTT	CATAMGSGNSPLHF	NA	14	NA	TRBJ1-6	TRBV6-1
TGTGCCAGCAGCTTTCAGTCCGGGACAGGGTGGAACTACGAGCAGTACTTC	CASSFQSGTGWNYEQYF	TRBD1	17	NA	TRBJ2-7	TRBV5-6
TGTGCCAGCAGCGACCAAATCCAAGAGACCCAGTACTTC	CASSDQIQETQYF	NA	13	few	TRBJ2-5	TRBV9
TGTGCCATCAGTGAGTCGGCTAGCGTCAACAATGAGCAGTTCTTC	CAISESASVNNEQFF	NA	15	NA	TRBJ2-1	TRBV10-3
TGTGCCAGCCCCAACCCCGGGGGTCCCCAATACAATGAGCAGTTCTTC	CASPNPGGPQYNEQFF	NA	16	NA	TRBJ2-1	TRBV7-9
TGTGCCAGCAAAGAGTATCTTAGCTACAATGAGCAGTTCTTC	CASKEYLSYNEQFF	NA	14	NA	TRBJ2-1	TRBV6-2/TRBV6-3
TGTGCCAGCAGCGTAGGACAGGGCGACTACGAGCAGTACTTC	CASSVGQGDYEQYF	TRBD1	14	few	TRBJ2-7	TRBV9
TGCAGCGTGCGGGGGAGTGCATCCAACTATGGCTACACCTTC	CSVRGSASNYGYTF	NA	14	few	TRBJ1-2	TRBV29-1
TGCGCCAGCGGTTCCGGGACAGGGGTATACAATGAGCAGTTCTTC	CASGSGTGVYNEQFF	TRBD1	15	NA	TRBJ2-1	TRBV5-1
TGTGCCAGCAGCTACGACAGGTGGGAGACCCAGTACTTC	CASSYDRWETQYF	NA	13	NA	TRBJ2-5	TRBV27
TGCAGCGGGGGGGGCGGACCAATTACTGAAGCTTTCTTT	CSGGGGPITEAFF	NA	13	NA	TRBJ1-1	TRBV29-1
TGTGCCAGCAGCTTTAGCGGGGGGGAGTACAATGAGCAGTTCTTC	CASSFSGGEYNEQFF	TRBD2	15	few	TRBJ2-1	TRBV7-2
TGTGCCAGCAGTTACTATCGGGAAAGGCAGGGCGGCTACACCTTC	CASSYYRERQGGYTF	NA	15	NA	TRBJ1-2	TRBV6-2/TRBV6-3
TGTGCCAGCAGCTTAGCGGACCCTGGCTACACCTTC	CASSLADPGYTF	NA	12	NA	TRBJ1-2	TRBV7-8
TGTGCCAGCAGCTTCCAGGTCGCAACTAATGAAAAACTGTTTTTT	CASSFQVATNEKLFF	NA	15	NA	TRBJ1-4	TRBV5-5
TGCAGTGCCTCACCGACTAGCGGGCGGGGGAACATTCAGTACTTC	CSASPTSGRGNIQYF	TRBD2	15	NA	TRBJ2-4	TRBV20-1
TGTGCCAGCAGCTTAACTGGGTGGCGGGGGACTTACAATGAGCAGTTCTTC	CASSLTGWRGTYNEQFF	TRBD2	17	NA	TRBJ2-1	TRBV7-3
TGTGCCAGCAGTTTTTTAAACACTGAAGCTTTCTTT	CASSFLNTEAFF	NA	12	NA	TRBJ1-1	TRBV12-3/TRBV12-4
TGTGCCAGCTCACGGAGTGCAGGGGCCAAAAACATTCAGTACTTC	CASSRSAGAKNIQYF	NA	15	few	TRBJ2-4	TRBV18
TGCGCCAGCAGCTTGGATCGGACAGGAGATGGCTACACCTTC	CASSLDRTGDGYTF	TRBD1	14	few	TRBJ1-2	TRBV5-1
TGTGCCAGCAGCTTATTCGAATCGTATACGCAGTATTTT	CASSLFESYTQYF	NA	13	few	TRBJ2-3	TRBV7-2
TGCGCCAGCAGCCAAGAGGGCCGTGGGACAGCTGGAAACACCATATATTTT	CASSQEGRGTAGNTIYF	TRBD1	17	NA	TRBJ1-3	TRBV4-1
TGTGCCAGCAGCCAAGATAGACAGGGAAACAATGAGCAGTTCTTC	CASSQDRQGNNEQFF	TRBD1	15	NA	TRBJ2-1	TRBV4-2
TGCGCCAGCAGCAGGGGGACTAGCGGCCCGAACTACGAGCAGTACTTC	CASSRGTSGPNYEQYF	TRBD2	16	NA	TRBJ2-7	TRBV5-1
TGTGCCAGCAGCAACCCAGCTAGCGGGGGGGGCACAGATACGCAGTATTTT	CASSNPASGGGTDTQYF	TRBD2	17	few	TRBJ2-3	TRBV7-6
TGTGCCAGCAGTCCCACAGGGGGCTCGGGGAATGAGCAGTACTTC	CASSPTGGSGNEQYF	TRBD1	15	NA	TRBJ2-5	TRBV12-3/TRBV12-4
TGTGCCTGCAGTCCCTACCTGGACCGGCAAGAGACCCAGTACTTC	CACSPYLDRQETQYF	NA	15	NA	TRBJ2-5	TRBV7-2
TGTGCCAGCTCGAGACTAGCCTTGGATGCGCAGTATTTT	CASSRLALDAQYF	TRBD2	13	NA	TRBJ2-3	TRBV6-5
TGCGCCAGCAGCAGCTACCATGGGACTAGCGGGAGGGCCGTGATGAATGAGCAGTTCTTC	CASSSYHGTSGRAVMNEQFF	TRBD2	20	few	TRBJ2-1	TRBV5-1
TGTGCCAGCAGCGTAGGGGCGGGGCCGGGGGATGAGCAGTTCTTC	CASSVGAGPGDEQFF	NA	15	NA	TRBJ2-1	TRBV9
TGCGCCAGCAGCCCCGGAAAAACGGCTAGCGCGCAGTATTTT	CASSPGKTASAQYF	NA	14	NA	TRBJ2-3	TRBV4-1
TGCGCCAGCAGCCCGAACATAGCGGGGAGCTCCTACAATGAGCAGTTCTTC	CASSPNIAGSSYNEQFF	TRBD2	17	NA	TRBJ2-1	TRBV5-1
TGTGCCAGCAGCAGTGGGTCGAACACCGGGGAGCTGTTTTTT	CASSSGSNTGELFF	NA	14	many	TRBJ2-2	TRBV12-3/TRBV12-4
TGTGCCAGCAGTGTCTACGCTGGTTCCGATGAGCAGTTCTTC	CASSVYAGSDEQFF	NA	14	few	TRBJ2-1	TRBV6-4
TGTGCCAGCAGCCCCAGGCTGGGGGTCGAGCAGTACTTC	CASSPRLGVEQYF	NA	13	NA	TRBJ2-7	TRBV7-9
TGTGCCAGCAGCTTAGGACGGGTAAATTCACCCCTCCACTTT	CASSLGRVNSPLHF	NA	14	NA	TRBJ1-6	TRBV7-9
TGTGCCATCAGCCCCAACAGGGGAATTAATTCACCCCTCCACTTT	CAISPNRGINSPLHF	TRBD1	15	NA	TRBJ1-6	TRBV10-3
TGTGCCAGCACCAGGGACAGGGCCAACTATGGCTACACCTTC	CASTRDRANYGYTF	TRBD1	14	few	TRBJ1-2	TRBV5-6
TGTGCCAGCAGCTTACGGACAGGGGGAAGTAACTATGGCTACACCTTC	CASSLRTGGSNYGYTF	TRBD1	16	NA	TRBJ1-2	TRBV7-2
TGCGCCAGCAGCCCCCGGGGTCCTGGGGCCAACGTCCGGACTTTC	CASSPRGPGANVRTF	NA	15	NA	TRBJ2-6	TRBV5-1
TGCAGCGTGGTATTAGCGGGAGCCTACGAGCAGTACTTC	CSVVLAGAYEQYF	TRBD2	13	few	TRBJ2-7	TRBV29-1
TGCGCCAGCAGCTACAGGGGGCGGAACCGCGGCTACACCTTC	CASSYRGRNRGYTF	TRBD1	14	NA	TRBJ1-2	TRBV5-1